What follows describes a single T cell receptor (beta chain). As yet, its antigen is unknown. The sample originates from a study of CXCR3-negative and CXCR3-positive naive CD8 T cells. Through 5' RACE with UMI labels, the TRB cDNA libraries were prepared. From the 5' RACE reads, TCRdb lists one entry per CDR3 protein and no DNA. The listing contains 80,000 to 95,000 distinct CDR3 sequences. Study-wide points: Expression of CXCR3 was partially reduced after cryopreservation, and fresh PBMCs were used in most assays. Memory CD8+ cells had much lower diversity, and both naive subsets had comparably high diversity. Hydrophobicity of TRB CDR3s was greater in CXCR3-positive naive cells than in CXCR3-negative naive cells.

The sorter processed each CD8+ T cell subset in triplicate at 280,000 or so cells apiece. The CDR3 is 13 residues long. In germline, CDR1 is SQVTM, CDR2 ANQGSEA. The TCR comes from a human donor in good health. Some clones in this sample may be carry-over from other donors' samples. The gene calls are TRBV29-1 and TRBJ2-7. Input material: naive CXCR3- CD8+ T cells from blood. This sample's subset: CD45RO-CCR7+CD27+CD95- naive CD8+ T cells lacking CXCR3 (TNR3-). CDR3 sequence: CSVLTSESYEQYF.